Given below is one T cell receptor beta chain in context. Generated by immunoSEQ multiplex PCR, the TCRdb table keeps only in-frame clones and is missing some. The repertoire holds 30,000 to 35,000 clones, about 82% seen once, with under 20% in the top ten. The CDR3 extends over 15 amino acids. V lost 6 bases and J lost 0, with 12 bases in between. Germline V gene data show CDR1 as SNHLY and CDR2 as FYNNEI. The data were taken from a study of T cell repertoires in ileal Crohn's disease. For the study at large: At surgery, about 38% of patients smoked, with median disease duration 7.9 years.

The chain combines TRBV2 with TRBJ1-5; no clear D. The source of this sequence is an adult with Crohn's disease. Sequenced: ileal tissue. In DNA, the CDR3 is TGTGCCAGCAGCAGGTTAACCGATAGCAATCAGCCCCAGCATTTT. Its protein product is CASSRLTDSNQPQHF.